This T cell receptor beta chain was recovered during a study of T cells after yellow fever vaccination. Overall study: Fractions of limited cellularity were prepared by means of SMART-Seq v4 Ultra Low Input.

By 5'RACE template switching, TCR cDNA was produced, with a universal primer site and UMIs added in the process. TCRdb reanalysed the 5' RACE reads using MiXCR and keeps one entry per CDR3 protein. The sample shows some 200,000 distinct CDR3 sequences, roughly 9.6% of them seen only once. Overall study findings and caveats: Clones from primary vaccination mostly reappeared after the booster (around 96% CD4, approximately 88% CD8). Bulk-population clonotypes that are abundant could appear as contaminants in FACS-sorted repertoires.

As concerns this clonotype: What it binds is unknown.

This sequence originates from a man in his late teens or twenties who received the YFV17D yellow fever vaccine. Here the sequenced sample was CD8+ T cells sorted from PBMCs, taken 15 days after the yellow fever booster vaccination.

In nucleotides, the CDR3 is TGTGCCAGCAGCCCGGACCCCGACAGGGCGCAGTTCTTC. It yields the protein CASSPDPDRAQFF. V usage is TRBV7-3 and J usage is TRBJ2-1; TRBD1 agrees at 7 bases. This CDR3 contains 13 residues. V was pared by 5 bases and J by 12 bases, with 10 bases of the junction left unmatched. From germline, CDR1 is SGHTA and CDR2 FQGTGA.